A single sample is the source of the 26 T cell receptor beta chains below, sequenced in a study of T-cell memory formation after mild COVID-19. TCRdb reprocessed the 5' RACE reads with MiXCR, giving one entry per CDR3 protein. The data hold around 300,000 distinct CDR3 sequences, with 13% observed a single time. Sequenced input: PBMCs or a T cell subset sorted from them (not recorded which). The receptors come from a man aged 18 to 30 who had mild COVID-19 (a few samples of this study predate the infection). Cell type and time point are not known.

A few counts support this clonotype. This chain links TRBV29-1 with TRBJ1-1, with D maybe TRBD1 (6 bases). Germline assignment: CDR1 SQVTM and CDR2 ANQGSEA. There are 14 residues in the CDR3. V was pared by 5 bases and J by 0 bases, with 13 bases between. As DNA, the CDR3 is TGCAGCGTTAATACAGGGTGGGTGAACACTGAAGCTTTCTTT. It translates to CSVNTGWVNTEAFF.

This clonotype was seen a few times. The CDR3 nucleotides read TGTGCCATCAGTACGACAGGGGGAACTGAAGCTTTCTTT. Protein product: CAISTTGGTEAFF. The chain recombines TRBV10-3 with TRBJ1-1, with TRBD1 matching 9 bases. This CDR3 has 13 residues. J was trimmed by 5 bases and V by 5 bases; bases with no gene match: 3. Germline V gene sequence: CDR1 ENHRY, CDR2 SYGVKD.

This clonotype appeared many times. This chain links TRBV10-3 with TRBJ1-2; 7 bases map to TRBD1. CDR1 ENHRY and CDR2 SYGVKD come from the germline V gene. Trimming removed 3 bases from V and 4 bases from J; junction bases left unmatched: 2. The CDR3 is 13 amino acids. CDR3 protein: CAISEGGSYGYTF. DNA of the CDR3: TGTGCCATCAGTGAAGGGGGCAGCTATGGCTACACCTTC.

CDR3 in amino acids: CASSLQGPDRSLAKNIQYF. The CDR3, as DNA: TGTGCCAGCAGCCTACAAGGCCCGGACAGGTCGTTAGCCAAAAACATTCAGTACTTC. The rearrangement uses TRBV7-9 and TRBJ2-4; 7 bases align to TRBD1. The CDR3 contains 19 residues. With V trimmed by 5 bases and J by 0 bases, 16 bases remained unmatched. Per the germline V gene, CDR1 is SEHNR and CDR2 is FQNEAQ (reference sequence).

This clonotype was counted many times. The chain's CDR3 is CASSFRGASYNEQFF. The CDR3 DNA reads TGTGCCAGCAGCTTTCGGGGGGCCTCCTACAATGAGCAGTTCTTC. This chain uses TRBV7-8 with TRBJ2-1; maybe TRBD2 (7 bases). Trimming removed 3 bases from V and 0 bases from J, with 9 bases in between. This CDR3 spans 15 amino acids. Germline V gene sequence: CDR1 SGHVS, CDR2 FQNEAQ.

The table lists this clonotype with many counts. The rearrangement links TRBV12-3 or TRBV12-4 to TRBJ1-2, with 7 bases matching TRBD1. With V trimmed by 4 bases and J by 5 bases, 1 base remained unmatched. The CDR3 loop spans 12 amino acids. The CDR3 protein is CASSWTGYGYTF. The CDR3, as DNA: TGTGCCAGCAGTTGGACAGGATATGGCTACACCTTC.

There are a few counts of this clonotype. V and J are TRBV7-8 and TRBJ2-7, with D possibly being TRBD1 or TRBD2 (5 bases each). Trimming left V 6 bases short and J 4 bases short, with 10 bases between. The CDR3 has 12 amino acids. Germline-derived CDR1 and CDR2 are SGHVS and FQNEAQ. The CDR3 region has the DNA TGTGCCAGCAGTGGGGACGGTTACGAGCAGTACTTC. It yields the protein CASSGDGYEQYF.

The V call is TRBV24-1, the J call TRBJ1-2; D is unclear. There are 13 residues in the CDR3. The V and J ends lost 7 bases and 4 bases respectively, with 12 bases between them. Germline lookup yields CDR1 KGHDR and CDR2 SFDVKD. CDR3 in amino acids: CATSEVEGYGYTF. CDR3 nucleotides: TGTGCCACCAGCGAAGTGGAGGGCTATGGCTACACCTTC.

This sequence joins TRBV11-2 and TRBJ2-3; TRBD2 agrees at 9 bases. Germline lookup yields CDR1 SGHAT and CDR2 FQNNGV. V dropped 5 bases and J dropped 4; count of bases not matched to a gene: 7. The CDR3 consists of 15 residues. Here the CDR3 DNA reads TGTGCCAGCAGCCGAGCGGGGGGCCACGCAGATACGCAGTATTTT. Residues: CASSRAGGHADTQYF.

There are a few counts of this clonotype. The V gene is TRBV6-5, the J gene TRBJ1-3; weak D call: TRBD1 (5 bases). The germline V gene has CDR1 MNHEY and CDR2 SVGAGI. V dropped 0 bases and J dropped 2 bases, with 8 bases sitting between them. This CDR3 is 15 amino acids long. The CDR3 bases are TGTGCCAGCAGTTACTCGATGGGGGCTGGAAACACCATATATTTT. Its protein product is CASSYSMGAGNTIYF.

The gene calls are TRBV7-2 and TRBJ1-5; possible D gene TRBD1, 5 bases. The CDR3 consists of 12 residues. Trimming left V 3 bases short and J 6 bases short, with 6 bases between. The germline V gene encodes CDR1 SGHTA and CDR2 FQGNSA. CDR3: CASSFGAQPQHF. The CDR3 DNA sequence: TGTGCCAGCAGCTTTGGGGCTCAGCCCCAGCATTTT. Variable domain in full (rest from reference TRBV7-2 and TRBJ1-5): GAGVSQSPSNKVTEKGKDVELRCDPISGHTALYWYRQSLGQGLEFLIYFQGNSAPDKSGLPSDRFSAERTGGSVSTLTIQRTQQEDSAVYLCASSFGAQPQHFGDGTRLSIL.

This clonotype was detected only a few times. This chain uses TRBV9 with TRBJ2-3, with 8 bases identical to TRBD2. CDR3 length: 17 amino acids. V shed 0 bases, J shed 1 base, and the junction held 7 bases outside the gene matches. Per the germline V gene, CDR1 is SGDLS and CDR2 is YYNGEE. The CDR3 sequence: CASSVGSGSGGTDTQYF. Here the CDR3 DNA reads TGTGCCAGCAGCGTAGGGAGCGGGAGTGGCGGCACAGATACGCAGTATTTT.

This clonotype showed up just a few times. The V and J genes are TRBV5-1 and TRBJ1-1; 9 nucleotides align to TRBD1. There are 14 residues in the CDR3. J gave up 5 bases and V 5 bases, and 7 bases lay outside the gene matches. Germline V lookup: CDR1 SGHRS, CDR2 YFSETQ. The CDR3 bases are TGCGCCAGCAGGGCCGGGACAGGGTGGACTGAAGCTTTCTTT. Residues: CASRAGTGWTEAFF.

The chain employs TRBV19 and TRBJ1-2; weak D call: TRBD1 (6 bases). V dropped 1 base and J dropped 5 bases, with 14 bases sitting between them. The germline V gene has CDR1 LNHDA and CDR2 SQIVND (reference sequence). The CDR3 is 15 amino acids. For the CDR3, the DNA is TGTGCCAGTAGTATAGTATCGGCAGGGGTATATGGCTACACCTTC. This encodes CASSIVSAGVYGYTF.

The CDR3 DNA reads TGTGCCAGCAGCTTAGCTCGGTCCGAGCAGTACGTC. Protein product: CASSLARSEQYV. V and J are TRBV5-6 and TRBJ2-7; D remains ambiguous. The CDR3 is made up of 12 amino acids. V gave up 2 bases and J gave up 6 bases, with 9 bases separating them. The germline V gene has CDR1 SGHDT and CDR2 YYEEEE.

The chain is built from TRBV19 and TRBJ2-1; 8 positions match TRBD1. Germline V gives CDR1 LNHDA, CDR2 SQIVND (reference sequence). The CDR3 runs 16 residues. V lost 3 bases, J lost 1 base, and 5 bases stayed unmatched. The DNA for the CDR3 is TGTGCCAGTAGTATGCCAGGGGGCGCATCCTACAATGAGCAGTTCTTC. This translates into CASSMPGGASYNEQFF.

Only a few counts were recorded for this clonotype. This chain uses TRBV10-3 with TRBJ2-5; 14 bases are a match to TRBD2. The CDR3 is 18 amino acids. The ends lost 3 bases at V and 2 bases at J; junction bases unmatched: 8. From germline, CDR1 is ENHRY and CDR2 SYGVKD. CDR3 in amino acids: CAISDYVGLAGEQETQYF. CDR3 bases: TGTGCCATCAGTGACTACGTGGGACTAGCGGGGGAGCAAGAGACCCAGTACTTC.

This clonotype appeared a few times. CDR3 loop: CASTQRQGANTEAFF. The CDR3 DNA sequence: TGTGCCAGCACCCAAAGACAGGGGGCGAACACTGAAGCTTTCTTT. This chain connects TRBV7-9 to TRBJ1-1, with 10 bases that match TRBD1. V shed 7 bases, J shed 1 base, and the junction held 6 bases outside the gene matches. Germline V gene sequence: CDR1 SEHNR, CDR2 FQNEAQ (reference sequence). The length of the CDR3 is 15 residues.

The chain combines TRBV4-3 with TRBJ1-2; D unresolved. Looked up from germline, CDR1 is LGHNA and CDR2 is YSLEER. This CDR3 region has 15 residues. Trimming pared 0 bases from V and 5 bases from J, leaving 13 bases between. The CDR3 loop is CASSQEAGRNYGYTF. CDR3 nucleotide sequence: TGCGCCAGCAGCCAAGAGGCAGGAAGGAATTATGGCTACACCTTC.

The sample holds many counts of this clonotype. The gene calls are TRBV7-2 and TRBJ2-1; 7 bases agree with TRBD2. Germline assignment: CDR1 SGHTA and CDR2 FQGNSA. J was trimmed by 5 bases and V by 1 base; bases with no gene match: 8. The CDR3 has 16 residues. The CDR3 spells CASSLEIGGKNNEQFF. CDR3 in DNA: TGTGCCAGCAGCTTAGAGATCGGGGGGAAGAACAATGAGCAGTTCTTC.

This clonotype was counted between two and nine times. The chain combines TRBV6-6 with TRBJ1-5; 10 nucleotides line up with TRBD1. J was trimmed by 5 bases and V by 4 bases; bases with no gene match: 5. The germline gives CDR1 MNHNY, CDR2 SVGAGI (reference sequence). The CDR3 is 15 amino acids. In DNA, the CDR3 is TGTGCCAGCAGTTCCGGGACAGGGGCGCATCAGCCCCAGCATTTT. Encoded protein: CASSSGTGAHQPQHF.

The chain recombines TRBV6-1 with TRBJ1-1; D is possibly TRBD1 (5 bases). Germline CDR1 MNHNS, CDR2 SASEGT. The V gene lost 6 bases and the J gene lost 6 bases, with 23 bases spanning the gap. The CDR3 is 16 residues long. The CDR3 nucleotides are TGTGCCAGCAGAGGAAACCCGGGACGCGTAATCGCTGAAGCTTTCTTT. It codes for CASRGNPGRVIAEAFF.

This clonotype occurred a few times. CDR3 sequence: CASSPGFGNQPQHF. DNA of the CDR3: TGTGCCAGCTCACCAGGGTTCGGCAATCAGCCCCAGCATTTT. The genes are TRBV18 and TRBJ1-5, with D hard to call. CDR3 size: 14 residues. Trimming cost V 2 bases and J 2 bases, with 7 bases left between them. Per the germline V gene, CDR1 is KGHSH and CDR2 is LQKENI.

The chain combines TRBV5-1 with TRBJ1-2, with no clear D. V was cut by 0 bases and J by 0 bases, with 12 bases left in between. This CDR3 is built from 16 residues. CDR1 SGHRS and CDR2 YFSETQ come from the germline V gene. CDR3 DNA sequence: TGCGCCAGCAGCTTGGAGGGCGGAAACTCTAACTATGGCTACACCTTC. Encoded protein: CASSLEGGNSNYGYTF. The whole variable domain, filled in from reference TRBV5-1 and TRBJ1-2, reads KAGVTQTPRYLIKTRGQQVTLSCSPISGHRSVSWYQQTPGQGLQFLFEYFSETQRNKGNFPGRFSGRQFSNSRSEMNVSTLELGDSALYLCASSLEGGNSNYGYTFGSGTRLTVV.

The chain links TRBV5-1 to TRBJ2-3; no firm D call. CDR3 length equals 15 residues. Germline loops: CDR1 SGHRS, CDR2 YFSETQ. Trimming took off 1 base at V and 0 bases at J, with 9 bases between the two ends. CDR3 residues: CASSLMQASTDTQYF. In nucleotides, the CDR3 is TGCGCCAGCAGCTTGATGCAGGCGAGCACAGATACGCAGTATTTT.

This clonotype has a handful of counts. The rearrangement joins TRBV24-1 to TRBJ2-3, with TRBD1 matching 7 bases. The V segment lost 3 bases and the J segment 5 bases; nucleotides outside the gene matches: 7. This CDR3 comprises 15 residues. CDR1 and CDR2 (germline): KGHDR, SFDVKD. The CDR3 bases are TGTGCCACCAGTGATCTCCGGGACAGTGGAGATACGCAGTATTTT. Translating it yields CATSDLRDSGDTQYF.